Listed here are 30 T cell receptor beta chains from one sample, sequenced in a study of CD8 T cells in Susac syndrome. Random hexamers were used to reverse transcribe 0.5 to 1 ug of RNA. TCRdb itself ran the immunoSEQ multiplex PCR reads through MiXCR, one entry per CDR3 protein. The profile covers about 300,000 distinct CDR3 sequences, with over 75% appearing a single time and around 0.2% taken by the ten largest. Material: CD8+ T cells from PBMCs. The receptors were gathered from a human donor with multiple sclerosis.

The chain has TRBV6-5 and TRBJ1-4; the D gene is possibly TRBD1 (6 bases). The V and J ends lost 4 bases and 7 bases respectively, with 13 bases between them. This CDR3 spans 14 amino acids. CDR1 and CDR2 (germline): MNHEY, SVGAGI. In DNA, the CDR3 is TGTGCCAGCAGTTGGGTACAGGGAGGTGAAAAACTGTTTTTT. This gives the protein CASSWVQGGEKLFF.

The V gene is TRBV10-3, the J gene TRBJ2-2; tentatively, D is TRBD1 or TRBD2 (5 bases each). The CDR3 is made up of 17 amino acids. Germline CDR1 and CDR2: ENHRY and SYGVKD. Between the trimmed V and J ends, which lost 1 base and 4 bases, there was a span of 16 bases. The CDR3 DNA reads as TGTGCCATCAGTGAGTTAGGAGCGGATGGGACCACCGGGGAGCTGTTTTTT. It specifies CAISELGADGTTGELFF.

Concerning this clonotype: Relative to the germline gene, one junction end is altered; a read error may explain this. V gene TRBV25-1 combines with J gene TRBJ1-2; no firm D call. Germline V gene data show CDR1 as MGHDK and CDR2 as SYGVNS. The CDR3 is 11 amino acids. The CDR3 sequence: CASSDGRALAF. The CDR3 nucleotides read TGTGCCAGCAGCGACGGACGGGCCCTGGCCTTC.

J is TRBJ2-1 and V is TRBV12-3 or TRBV12-4, with 9 bases identical to TRBD2. This CDR3 has 14 residues. Unmatched junction bases numbered 6, after V lost 6 bases and J lost 6 bases. The DNA of the CDR3 is TGTGCCAGCAGACGGAGACTAGCGGTCAATGAGCAGTTCTTC. Encoded protein: CASRRRLAVNEQFF.

In this sample, this clonotype turned up once. Written as DNA, the CDR3 is TGTGCCATCAGTGAGGGAGGACCACGCTGGGGGGACGAGCAGTACTTC. It translates to CAISEGGPRWGDEQYF. The chain carries TRBV10-3 and TRBJ2-7, with D tentatively TRBD2 (6 bases). The V gene lost 2 bases and the J gene lost 5 bases, with 19 bases spanning the gap. CDR1 and CDR2 (germline): ENHRY, SYGVKD. The CDR3 totals 16 residues.

The chain uses TRBV12-3 or TRBV12-4 and TRBJ2-1, with a weak D call TRBD2 (6 bases). V lost 3 bases to trimming and J lost 1 base, with 16 bases between them. The CDR3 totals 17 residues. CDR3 loop: CASSFVGLALSYNEQFF. The CDR3 DNA is TGTGCCAGCAGTTTCGTGGGACTCGCCCTGTCCTACAATGAGCAGTTCTTC.

J is TRBJ2-3 and V is TRBV29-1, with a weak D call TRBD2 (5 bases). In germline, CDR1 is SQVTM, CDR2 ANQGSEA. With 0 bases removed from V and 11 bases from J, the gap between germline ends came to 12 bases. This CDR3 contains 12 residues. This chain's CDR3 is CSVEDEAGEQYF. CDR3 DNA: TGCAGCGTTGAAGATGAGGCGGGTGAGCAGTATTTT.

A single count supports this clonotype. The chain links TRBV19 to TRBJ1-1; D is unresolved. V lost 1 base, J lost 0 bases, and 15 bases lay in between. The CDR3 covers 17 residues. Germline lookup yields CDR1 LNHDA and CDR2 SQIVND (reference sequence). DNA for the CDR3: TGTGCCAGTAGTATAGGGTTCCTCGGACCGATGAACACTGAAGCTTTCTTT. Translated, it gives CASSIGFLGPMNTEAFF.

The J gene is TRBJ2-7, the V gene TRBV4-3; D is possibly TRBD1 (6 bases). The length of the CDR3 is 17 residues. The ends were cut back, 0 bases at V and 3 bases at J, with 18 bases in the middle. The germline V gene encodes CDR1 LGHNA and CDR2 YSLEER. In DNA form, the CDR3 reads TGCGCCAGCAGCCAAGATAGGACAGAGGCCGCCTACTACGAGCAGTACTTC. Translation gives CASSQDRTEAAYYEQYF.

This clonotype has only a few counts. The chain joins TRBV28 to TRBJ2-7, with a weak D call TRBD1 (6 bases). Germline V gene data show CDR1 as MDHEN and CDR2 as SYDVKM. This CDR3 has 14 residues. V lost 5 bases to trimming and J lost 2 bases, with 13 bases between them. CDR3 protein: CASSPTGWTYEQYF. CDR3 bases: TGTGCCAGCAGTCCTACAGGGTGGACCTACGAGCAGTACTTC.

The chain uses TRBV19 and TRBJ2-5; possible D gene TRBD2, 5 bases. CDR1 is LNHDA and CDR2 is SQIVND in the germline V gene (reference sequence). V was clipped by 6 bases and J by 5 bases, with 16 bases between them. There are 14 residues in the CDR3. CDR3 region: CASSGKASWETQYF. CDR3 sequence (DNA): TGTGCCAGTAGCGGGAAGGCGTCGTGGGAGACCCAGTACTTC.

The rearrangement joins TRBV6-5 to TRBJ1-1; tentatively, D is TRBD1 (6 bases). CDR3 size: 12 residues. Germline CDR1 MNHEY, CDR2 SVGAGI. Deletions cut 10 bases from V and 3 bases from J, with 12 bases between. Here the CDR3 reads CATQQGYTEAFF. DNA for the CDR3: TGTGCCACCCAACAGGGCTACACTGAAGCTTTCTTT.

The rearrangement joins TRBV4-3 to TRBJ2-7; the match to TRBD1 covers 7 bases. The CDR3 covers 18 residues. J was trimmed by 2 bases and V by 1 base; bases with no gene match: 14. Germline CDR1 is LGHNA and CDR2 is YSLEER. The CDR3 DNA reads TGCGCCAGCAGCCAAGGTGCCGCCTCCAGGGGGTCAACCTACGAGCAGTACTTC. Encoded protein: CASSQGAASRGSTYEQYF.

The chain uses TRBV24-1 and TRBJ2-2, with D possibly TRBD2 on 5 matching bases. CDR3 length: 14 amino acids. The germline V gene encodes CDR1 KGHDR and CDR2 SFDVKD. V dropped 4 bases and J dropped 1 base, with 6 bases sitting between them. The DNA for the CDR3 is TGTGCCACCAGTGAAAGCGGGAACACCGGGGAGCTGTTTTTT. It yields the protein CATSESGNTGELFF.

The chain joins TRBV20-1 to TRBJ1-3; unclear D gene. CDR1 DFQATT and CDR2 SNEGSKA come from the germline V gene (reference sequence). Between the trimmed V and J ends, which lost 2 bases and 2 bases, there was a span of 1 base. The CDR3 contains 11 residues. The CDR3 nucleotides are TGCAGTGCTAGAACTGGAAACACCATATATTTT. Amino acids: CSARTGNTIYF.

J is TRBJ2-1 and V is TRBV27; 10 bases match TRBD2. V dropped 8 bases and J dropped 4; count of bases not matched to a gene: 11. Germline V lookup: CDR1 MNHEY, CDR2 SMNVEV (reference sequence). The CDR3 runs to 16 residues. The CDR3 DNA is TGTGCCAGCTCTCCCCCAGCGGGAGGGAGGTACAATGAGCAGTTCTTC. Protein product: CASSPPAGGRYNEQFF.

The J gene is TRBJ2-1, the V gene TRBV5-1, with 15 bases fitting TRBD2. The CDR3 length is 18 residues. J gave up 7 bases and V 2 bases, and 10 bases lay outside the gene matches. CDR1 and CDR2 from the germline V gene are SGHRS and YFSETQ. CDR3 residues: CASSLYRTSGGVDNEQFF. The CDR3 bases are TGCGCCAGCAGCTTATACCGGACTAGCGGGGGGGTCGATAATGAGCAGTTCTTC.

The J gene is TRBJ2-7, the V gene TRBV27; 7 nucleotides match TRBD1. The germline CDR1 and CDR2 sequences are MNHEY and SMNVEV (reference sequence). The V and J ends lost 4 bases and 4 bases, in that order; junction bases with no gene match: 7. This CDR3 spans 14 amino acids. In DNA, the CDR3 is TGTGCCAGCAGTTCACCGGGACAGTGGTACGAGCAGTACTTC. Amino acid sequence: CASSSPGQWYEQYF.

This CDR3 reads CASSQGTDGYTF. CDR3 nucleotides: TGTGCCAGCAGCCAAGGGACGGATGGCTACACCTTC. V usage is TRBV3-1 and J usage is TRBJ1-2; the D is unclear. This CDR3 comprises 12 residues. Germline CDR1 LGHDT, CDR2 YNNKEL (reference sequence). V was clipped by 1 base and J by 6 bases, with 6 bases between them.

The chain is built from TRBV2 and TRBJ2-7; D gene ambiguous. This CDR3 is built from 13 residues. V was shortened by 7 bases and J by 7 bases, with 17 bases between the two germline ends. Per germline, CDR1 SNHLY and CDR2 FYNNEI. DNA for the CDR3: TGTGCCAGCAAACCCCCCCAGCGAGAGGAGCAGTACTTC. It codes for CASKPPQREEQYF.

The rearrangement uses TRBV11-1 and TRBJ1-1; 8 bases map to TRBD1. CDR1 and CDR2 (germline): SGHAT, FQDESV (reference sequence). The CDR3 runs 21 residues. V lost 1 base, J lost 0 bases, and 19 bases stayed unmatched. Here the CDR3 reads CASSLGGRTGRGAMMNTEAFF. CDR3 bases: TGTGCCAGCAGCTTAGGTGGGAGGACAGGGCGAGGAGCAATGATGAACACTGAAGCTTTCTTT.

In nucleotides, the CDR3 is TGCGCCAGCAGCCCCACAGGGGGATATCAGCCCCAGCATTTT. Its protein product is CASSPTGGYQPQHF. This sequence joins TRBV5-1 and TRBJ1-5; 8 positions agree with TRBD1. V lost 4 bases, J lost 5 bases, and 5 bases stayed unmatched. From germline, CDR1 is SGHRS and CDR2 YFSETQ. The CDR3 totals 14 residues.

In its sample, this clonotype was seen a few times. The CDR3 sequence: CASSPGTGSTEAFF. DNA for the CDR3: TGTGCCAGCAGTCCCGGGACAGGGTCCACTGAAGCTTTCTTT. The chain links TRBV28 to TRBJ1-1; 9 positions match TRBD1. With V trimmed by 5 bases and J by 4 bases, 5 bases remained unmatched. Germline V lookup: CDR1 MDHEN, CDR2 SYDVKM. The CDR3 consists of 14 residues.

The chain recombines TRBV24-1 with TRBJ2-1; tentative D call: TRBD1 (5 bases). There are 14 residues in the CDR3. Trimming took 3 bases from V and 4 from J, leaving 9 bases between them. Germline values: CDR1 KGHDR, CDR2 SFDVKD. The CDR3 loop reads CATSDLQGYNEQFF. DNA of the CDR3: TGTGCCACCAGTGATCTCCAGGGTTACAATGAGCAGTTCTTC.

The chain links TRBV13 to TRBJ2-1, with 10 bases that match TRBD2. Germline values: CDR1 PRHDT, CDR2 FYEKMQ (reference sequence). Losses at the gene ends were 5 bases for V and 1 base for J; bases not matched to a gene: 8. The CDR3 has 17 residues. CDR3 protein: CASSPRTSGPSYNEQFF. DNA of the CDR3: TGTGCCAGCAGCCCCCGGACTAGCGGACCTTCCTACAATGAGCAGTTCTTC.

This clonotype occurred once. This chain connects TRBV3-1 to TRBJ1-2; D unclear. Germline CDR1 is LGHDT and CDR2 is YNNKEL (reference sequence). Between the trimmed V and J ends, which lost 0 bases and 11 bases, there was a span of 10 bases. This CDR3 is 12 amino acids long. The CDR3 region has the DNA TGTGCCAGCAGCCAAGACGCCGGGAGATACACCTTC. Translating gives CASSQDAGRYTF.

This clonotype has just a few counts. The V gene is TRBV6-2 or TRBV6-3, the J gene TRBJ2-7; the D gene is possibly TRBD1 (6 bases). Trimming stripped 4 bases from V and 0 bases from J, with 10 bases between. The CDR3 totals 14 residues. Germline CDR1 is MNHEY and CDR2 is SVGEGT. The CDR3, as DNA: TGTGCCAGCAGTTCAGACAGGAGCTCCTACGAGCAGTACTTC. Its protein is CASSSDRSSYEQYF.

The chain is built from TRBV6-1 and TRBJ1-5, with D unclear. CDR1 and CDR2 from the germline V gene are MNHNS and SASEGT. With 6 bases removed from V and 0 bases from J, the gap between germline ends came to 18 bases. The CDR3 loop spans 17 amino acids. The CDR3, as DNA: TGTGCCAGCAGCCGCACCGGGAGCTACTATAGCAATCAGCCCCAGCATTTT. As protein: CASSRTGSYYSNQPQHF.

The rearrangement links TRBV11-1 to TRBJ2-1; D is ambiguous. Germline CDR1 reads SGHAT; CDR2 reads FQDESV (reference sequence). Trimming left V 5 bases short and J 8 bases short, with 10 bases between. The CDR3 has 12 amino acids. Written as DNA, the CDR3 is TGTGCCAGCAGCCTTAGAGAGGATGAGCAGTTCTTC. This sequence encodes CASSLREDEQFF. The entire variable domain, with the rest obtained from reference TRBV11-1 and TRBJ2-1, is as follows: EAEVAQSPRYKITEKSQAVAFWCDPISGHATLYWYRQILGQGPELLVQFQDESVVDDSQLPKDRFSAERLKGVDSTLKIQPAELGDSAMYLCASSLREDEQFFGPGTRLTVL.

V and J are TRBV6-5 and TRBJ2-7; no definite D call. CDR3 length equals 14 residues. V was clipped by 2 bases and J by 0 bases, with 8 bases between them. Germline-derived CDR1 and CDR2 are MNHEY and SVGAGI. The CDR3 DNA is TGTGCCAGCAGTTACGATGAAAGCTCCTACGAGCAGTACTTC. This encodes CASSYDESSYEQYF.